The source of this T cell receptor (beta chain) is a study of CXCR3-negative and CXCR3-positive naive CD8 T cells. Libraries of TRB cDNA were made by 5' RACE and carried UMIs. With the 5' RACE reads reprocessed, TCRdb shows one record per CDR3 protein and no DNA. This table holds tens of thousands of distinct CDR3 sequences. The CDR3 covers 14 residues. The germline gives CDR1 LGHDT, CDR2 YNNKEL (reference sequence). At a few hundred thousand cells each, triplicate sorts were carried out for each CD8+ T cell subset. CD45RO-CCR7+CD27+CD95- defined naive CD8+ T cells. The chain carries TRBV3-1 and TRBJ2-5. The TCR was taken from a human donor in good health. Some clones in this sample may be carry-over from other donors' samples. The sample comprised naive CXCR3- CD8+ T cells from blood. Sample subset: CD45RO-CCR7+CD27+CD95- naive CD8+ T cells lacking CXCR3 (TNR3-). CDR3 region: CASSQDSSQKTQYF.